Given below is one T cell receptor (beta chain) in context. Sequencing was performed with immunoSEQ multiplex PCR; in TCRdb, only in-frame clones are kept and a portion is missing. The sample holds around 340,000 clones, approximately 90% seen once. These data are taken from a study of blood T cell repertoires in COVID-19. On the study more broadly: Nucleic acid was either cDNA or gDNA, and it came from T cells, B-cell-depleted T cells, or PBMCs.

Germline CDR1 and CDR2: SQVTM and ANQGSEA. The trim removed 5 bases at V and 2 bases at J, leaving 5 bases unmatched. There are 14 residues in the CDR3. The gene calls are TRBV29-1 and TRBJ2-5; 10 bases agree with TRBD2. This receptor was identified in a woman aged 55-69 years with COVID-19, enrolled during active disease. Material for sequencing was peripheral blood. The CDR3 sequence: CSVYLAGGQETQYF. Written as DNA, the CDR3 is TGCAGCGTTTATTTAGCGGGGGGACAAGAGACCCAGTACTTC.